This TCR beta chain was captured by sequencing in a study of vaccination and CD4 T cells after COVID-19. Findings and limits, study-wide: Post-infection sampling omitted early timepoints and covered relatively few convalescent patients.

To note about this clonotype: Its antigen is currently unknown.

Time point specified: late sampling 161 to 241 days after vaccination in three convalescent patients. Specified treatment: approximately 9-day PBMC culture with coronavirus spike peptide pools or control peptides (ViraFEST assay). Oncomine TCR Beta short-read sequencing was applied to DNA from cultured CD4+ T cells. Using its own MiXCR run on the PCR reads, TCRdb lists one record per CDR3 protein. The profile covers tens of thousands of distinct CDR3 sequences, with 41% appearing a single time and over 4% taken by the ten largest. This TCR derives from a human donor who had recovered from COVID-19. The source was CD4+ T cells from blood, cultured in vitro, collected about 7 months after SARS-CoV-2 vaccination.

The DNA of the CDR3 is TGCAGCGTCTCCGACGGACGCGAGCCCCAGCATTTT. This translates into CSVSDGREPQHF. The rearrangement joins TRBV29-1 to TRBJ1-5, with no clear D. Trimming removed 6 bases from V and 8 bases from J, with 14 bases in between. CDR3 length equals 12 residues. Per the germline V gene, CDR1 is SQVTM and CDR2 is ANQGSEA.